Below, 19 T cell receptor beta chains from the same sample are listed, as sequenced in a study of cytomegalovirus exposure and HLA in healthy donors. 13 Jbeta primers and 60 Vbeta primers were used for the PCR. Measured with immunoSEQ multiplex PCR; TCRdb has only the in-frame clones, and not every one. Of 150,000 to 200,000 clones in the sample, roughly 72% were seen once. The sample comprised PBMCs. The origin of the receptors is a man in his thirties or forties in good health and CMV-seronegative.

V is TRBV11-2 and J is TRBJ2-3, with D hard to call. V lost 2 bases and J 6 bases, leaving 6 bases between the germline ends. Per the germline V gene, CDR1 is SGHAT and CDR2 is FQNNGV. This CDR3 comprises 12 residues. CDR3 bases: TGTGCCAGCAGCTTATTTCCTGATACGCAGTATTTT. Translating gives CASSLFPDTQYF.

The chain couples TRBV14 to TRBJ1-1; no reliable D call. V dropped 0 bases and J dropped 6 bases, with 11 bases sitting between them. Germline V gene lookup returns CDR1 SGHDN and CDR2 FVKESK. The CDR3 totals 14 residues. CDR3 DNA sequence: TGTGCCAGCAGCCAAGAGATCCTCCGGGCTGAAGCTTTCTTT. The encoded protein is CASSQEILRAEAFF.

The V call is TRBV5-1, the J call TRBJ1-1, with a weak D call TRBD1 (5 bases). Per germline, CDR1 SGHRS and CDR2 YFSETQ. The V end lost 0 bases, the J end lost 1 base, and 13 bases lay between the germline ends. The CDR3 covers 16 residues. The CDR3, as DNA: TGCGCCAGCAGCTTGGTTCAGGGTGGTGGGAACACTGAAGCTTTCTTT. Its protein is CASSLVQGGGNTEAFF. The full variable domain, completed using reference TRBV5-1 and TRBJ1-1, is KAGVTQTPRYLIKTRGQQVTLSCSPISGHRSVSWYQQTPGQGLQFLFEYFSETQRNKGNFPGRFSGRQFSNSRSEMNVSTLELGDSALYLCASSLVQGGGNTEAFFGQGTRLTVV.

The J gene is TRBJ2-7, the V gene TRBV30; 10 bases are a match to TRBD1. This CDR3 is 14 amino acids long. The trim removed 2 bases at V and 4 bases at J, leaving 5 bases unmatched. CDR1 is GTSNPN, CDR2 SVGIG, per germline (reference sequence). The DNA of the CDR3 is TGTGCCTGGAGTCCGACAGGGGGCAGGTACGAGCAGTACTTC. Protein sequence: CAWSPTGGRYEQYF.

Concerning this clone: Mismatch with germline at one junction end may stem from a read error. The J gene is TRBJ2-2, the V gene TRBV27; TRBD2 agrees at 10 bases. The germline gives CDR1 MNHEY, CDR2 SMNVEV (reference sequence). The CDR3 totals 13 residues. DNA for the CDR3: TGCAGTAGCGGGAGGTCGAACACCGGGGAGCTGTTTTTT. Amino acid sequence: CSSGRSNTGELFF.

This rearrangement joins TRBV7-3 to TRBJ1-1, with D hard to call. This CDR3 spans 12 amino acids. Trimming shortened V by 3 bases and J by 7 bases, and 9 bases separated the two germline ends. CDR1 is SGHTA, CDR2 FQGTGA, per germline. The CDR3: CASSFSLSEAFF. The CDR3, as DNA: TGTGCCAGCAGCTTTTCGCTGAGTGAAGCTTTCTTT.

This chain joins TRBV2 and TRBJ2-7; TRBD2 matches at 13 bases. Per germline, CDR1 SNHLY and CDR2 FYNNEI. CDR3 size: 17 residues. V lost 3 bases and J lost 4; bases outside the gene matches: 9. The CDR3 loop is CASSDALAGGVTYEQYF. In nucleotides, the CDR3 is TGTGCCAGCAGTGACGCACTAGCGGGAGGGGTTACGTACGAGCAGTACTTC.

Concerning this clone: Other DNA sequences in this specimen translate into the identical CDR3. The chain joins TRBV9 to TRBJ1-6, with 10 bases fitting TRBD1. With V trimmed by 0 bases and J by 9 bases, 0 bases remained unmatched. CDR3 size: 14 residues. Germline V gene sequence: CDR1 SGDLS, CDR2 YYNGEE. The CDR3 DNA reads TGTGCCAGCAGCGTAGGGGACAGGGGTTCACCCCTCCACTTT. Protein: CASSVGDRGSPLHF.

The chain joins TRBV5-6 to TRBJ2-3; 7 nucleotides match TRBD2. Germline V gene lookup returns CDR1 SGHDT and CDR2 YYEEEE. The trim removed 4 bases at V and 5 bases at J, leaving 10 bases unmatched. The CDR3 length is 15 residues. The CDR3 bases are TGTGCCAGCAGCCCTGCCGGACTAGGGTTAGATACGCAGTATTTT. Its protein product is CASSPAGLGLDTQYF.

This clone was picked up one time. The rearrangement uses TRBV4-1 and TRBJ2-1; 14 positions agree with TRBD2. The CDR3 consists of 14 residues. With V trimmed by 4 bases and J by 14 bases, 7 bases remained unmatched. Germline assignment: CDR1 MGHRA and CDR2 YSYEKL. CDR3 nucleotide sequence: TGCGCCAGCAGCCTGCAGACTAGCGGGAGGGCTGAGTTCTTC. It translates to CASSLQTSGRAEFF.

CDR3 DNA: TGTGCCTGGAGTCGGACAGGAGCAGGAAACACCATATATTTT. Amino acid sequence: CAWSRTGAGNTIYF. J is TRBJ1-3 and V is TRBV30, with TRBD1 matching over 7 bases. V shed 2 bases, J shed 4 bases, and the junction held 5 bases outside the gene matches. This CDR3 contains 14 residues. Germline CDR1 reads GTSNPN; CDR2 reads SVGIG (reference sequence).

This clone appeared a single time. The chain couples TRBV9 to TRBJ2-1; 7 bases map to TRBD1. The CDR3 loop spans 15 amino acids. With 2 bases clipped from V and 9 bases from J, the junction kept 11 bases outside the gene matches. Germline V CDR1 and CDR2: SGDLS, YYNGEE. CDR3 bases: TGTGCCAGCAGCGTCGGGACAGCTTTTGGTGGTGAGCAGTTCTTC. Amino acid sequence: CASSVGTAFGGEQFF.

J is TRBJ2-2 and V is TRBV7-7; D might be TRBD1 (5 bases). Germline V gene sequence: CDR1 SSHAT, CDR2 FNYEAQ (reference sequence). Trimming removed 2 bases from V and 3 bases from J, with 10 bases in between. The CDR3 has 15 residues. The DNA of the CDR3 is TGTGCCAGCAGCTTAAGGGGCGCCGACACCGGGGAGCTGTTTTTT. Translating it yields CASSLRGADTGELFF.

The chain uses TRBV6-5 and TRBJ2-7, with 10 bases fitting TRBD2. The CDR3 is 14 amino acids. CDR1 and CDR2 from the germline V gene are MNHEY and SVGAGI. J lost 4 bases, V lost 8 bases, and 8 bases had no gene match. CDR3 DNA: TGTGCCAGCCTGGCTAGCGGGAGTGTGTACGAGCAGTACGTC. Protein: CASLASGSVYEQYV.

V and J are TRBV30 and TRBJ2-1, with D maybe TRBD2 (6 bases). This CDR3 is built from 13 residues. Germline V gene data show CDR1 as GTSNPN and CDR2 as SVGIG (reference sequence). V was pared by 3 bases and J by 5 bases, with 11 bases between. The CDR3 sequence: CAWSPLAHNEQFF. CDR3 DNA: TGTGCCTGGAGCCCACTAGCTCACAATGAGCAGTTCTTC.

The chain employs TRBV29-1 and TRBJ1-2, with TRBD1 identical over 10 bases. The junction had 9 bases not matched to a gene; V was cut back by 6 bases and J by 8 bases. The CDR3 loop spans 13 amino acids. Germline CDR1 and CDR2: SQVTM and ANQGSEA. The CDR3, as DNA: TGCAGCGTAGGTCCGGGACAGGGGTACGGCTACACCTTC. It encodes CSVGPGQGYGYTF.

The chain combines TRBV27 with TRBJ2-7; 10 bases are a match to TRBD1. The germline V gene encodes CDR1 MNHEY and CDR2 SMNVEV (reference sequence). The CDR3 is 15 amino acids. The V gene end was trimmed by 4 bases and the J gene end by 2 bases; junction bases not matched to a gene: 5. The CDR3 reads CASSSRTGGPYEQYF. The CDR3 coding sequence is TGTGCCAGCAGTTCCCGGACAGGGGGGCCCTACGAGCAGTACTTC.

CDR3: CASSAPGGQETQYF. The CDR3 region has the DNA TGCGCCAGCAGTGCACCCGGGGGCCAAGAGACCCAGTACTTC. The genes are TRBV10-1 and TRBJ2-5; TRBD2 might be the D (6 bases). Deletions cut 4 bases from V and 1 base from J, with 10 bases between. This CDR3 contains 14 residues. Germline assignment: CDR1 WNHNN and CDR2 SYGVQD (reference sequence).

The rearrangement links TRBV28 to TRBJ1-4; D is perhaps TRBD1 (5 bases). The CDR3 contains 15 residues. Trimming shortened V by 1 base and J by 10 bases, and 16 bases separated the two germline ends. Germline V CDR1 and CDR2: MDHEN, SYDVKM. CDR3 coding DNA: TGTGCCAGCAGTTTATCGGGGACTGGGTTTCGAAAACTGTTTTTT. Translated, it gives CASSLSGTGFRKLFF.